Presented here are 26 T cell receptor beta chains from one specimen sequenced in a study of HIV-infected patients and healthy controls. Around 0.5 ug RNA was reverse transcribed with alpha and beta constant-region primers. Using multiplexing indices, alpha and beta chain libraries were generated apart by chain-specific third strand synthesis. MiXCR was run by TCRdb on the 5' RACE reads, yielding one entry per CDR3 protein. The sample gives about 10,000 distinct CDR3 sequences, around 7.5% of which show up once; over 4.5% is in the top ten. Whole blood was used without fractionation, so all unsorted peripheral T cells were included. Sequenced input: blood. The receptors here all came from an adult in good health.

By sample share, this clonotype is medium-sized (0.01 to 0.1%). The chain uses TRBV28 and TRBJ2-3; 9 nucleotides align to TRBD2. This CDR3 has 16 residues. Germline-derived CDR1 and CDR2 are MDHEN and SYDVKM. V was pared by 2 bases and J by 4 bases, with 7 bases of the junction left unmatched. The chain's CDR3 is CASSLEFAGGADTQYF. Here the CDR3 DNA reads TGTGCCAGCAGTTTAGAGTTTGCGGGAGGGGCAGATACGCAGTATTTT.

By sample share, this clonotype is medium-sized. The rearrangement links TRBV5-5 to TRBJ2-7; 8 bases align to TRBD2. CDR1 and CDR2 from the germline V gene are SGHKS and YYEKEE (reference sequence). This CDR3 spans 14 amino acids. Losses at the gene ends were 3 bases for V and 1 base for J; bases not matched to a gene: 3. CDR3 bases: TGTGCCAGCAGCTGGGCGGGGGGTTCCTACGAGCAGTACTTC. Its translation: CASSWAGGSYEQYF.

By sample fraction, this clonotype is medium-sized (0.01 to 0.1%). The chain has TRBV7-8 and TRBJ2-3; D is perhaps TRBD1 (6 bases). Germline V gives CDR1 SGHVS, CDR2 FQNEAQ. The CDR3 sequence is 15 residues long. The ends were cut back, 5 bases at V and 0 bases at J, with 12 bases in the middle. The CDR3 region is CASSPDSTSTDTQYF. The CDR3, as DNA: TGTGCCAGCAGCCCGGACAGCACTAGCACAGATACGCAGTATTTT.

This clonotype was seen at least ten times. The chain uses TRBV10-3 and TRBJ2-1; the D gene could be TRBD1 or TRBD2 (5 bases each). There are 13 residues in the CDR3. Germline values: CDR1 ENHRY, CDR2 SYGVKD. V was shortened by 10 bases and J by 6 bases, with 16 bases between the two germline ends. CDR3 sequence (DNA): TGTGCCACCACCCCGGGGACCGCCAATGAGCAGTTCTTC. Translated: CATTPGTANEQFF.

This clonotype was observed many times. CDR3 sequence: CASTYTLRYGYTF. CDR3 nucleotides: TGTGCCAGCACCTATACCTTACGGTATGGCTACACCTTC. The V gene is TRBV7-9, the J gene TRBJ1-2; D gene uncertain. CDR1 is SEHNR and CDR2 is FQNEAQ in the germline V gene (reference sequence). The CDR3 totals 13 residues. The ends were cut back, 7 bases at V and 5 bases at J, with 14 bases in the middle.

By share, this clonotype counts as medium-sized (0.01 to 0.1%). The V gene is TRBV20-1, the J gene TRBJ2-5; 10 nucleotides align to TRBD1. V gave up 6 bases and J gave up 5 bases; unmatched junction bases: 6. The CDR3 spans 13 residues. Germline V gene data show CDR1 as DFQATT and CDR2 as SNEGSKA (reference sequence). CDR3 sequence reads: CSALTGGLETQYF. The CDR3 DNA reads TGCAGTGCCCTGACAGGGGGCCTTGAGACCCAGTACTTC.

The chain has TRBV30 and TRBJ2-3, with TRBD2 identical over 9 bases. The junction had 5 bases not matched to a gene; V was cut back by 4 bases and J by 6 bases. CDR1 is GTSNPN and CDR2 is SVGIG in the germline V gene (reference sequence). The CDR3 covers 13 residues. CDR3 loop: CAWKYSGSDTQYF. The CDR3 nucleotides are TGTGCCTGGAAATATAGCGGGAGTGATACGCAGTATTTT.

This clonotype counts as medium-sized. CDR3 region: CASIIDWRSTRAGANVLTF. The CDR3 DNA follows: TGTGCCAGCATCATCGATTGGAGGTCTACGAGAGCTGGGGCCAACGTCCTGACTTTC. The chain links TRBV6-2 or TRBV6-3 to TRBJ2-6; D is perhaps TRBD2 (5 bases). V lost 7 bases to trimming and J lost 2 bases, with 24 bases between them. Germline V gene lookup returns CDR1 MNHEY and CDR2 SVGEGT. This CDR3 spans 19 amino acids.

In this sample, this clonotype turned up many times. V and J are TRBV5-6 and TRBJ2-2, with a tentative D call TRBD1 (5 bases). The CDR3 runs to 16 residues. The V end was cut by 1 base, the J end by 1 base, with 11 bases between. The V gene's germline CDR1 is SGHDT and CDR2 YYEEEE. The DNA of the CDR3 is TGTGCCAGCAGCTTGTACGACAGTCGGAACACCGGGGAGCTGTTTTTT. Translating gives CASSLYDSRNTGELFF.

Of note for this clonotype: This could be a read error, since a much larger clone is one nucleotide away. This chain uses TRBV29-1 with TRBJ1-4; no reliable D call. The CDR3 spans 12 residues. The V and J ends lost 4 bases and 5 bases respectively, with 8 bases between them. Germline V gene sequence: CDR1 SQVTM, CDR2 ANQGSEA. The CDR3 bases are TGCAGCGTTGCAACAGAGAATGAAAAACTGTTTTTT. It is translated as CSVATENEKLFF.

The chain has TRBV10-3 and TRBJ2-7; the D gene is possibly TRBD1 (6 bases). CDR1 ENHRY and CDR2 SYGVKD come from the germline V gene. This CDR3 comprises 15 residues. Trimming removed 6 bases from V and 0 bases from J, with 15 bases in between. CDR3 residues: CAISPRTASSYEQYF. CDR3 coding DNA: TGTGCCATCAGCCCTAGGACAGCGAGCTCCTACGAGCAGTACTTC.

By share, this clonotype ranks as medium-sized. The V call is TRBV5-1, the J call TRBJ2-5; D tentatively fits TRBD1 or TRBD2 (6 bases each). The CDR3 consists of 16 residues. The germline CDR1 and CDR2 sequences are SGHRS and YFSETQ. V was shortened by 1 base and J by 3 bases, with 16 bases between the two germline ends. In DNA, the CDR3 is TGCGCCAGCAGCTTGTCCTGGGGGGCCGCAGAAGAGACCCAGTACTTC. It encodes CASSLSWGAAEETQYF.

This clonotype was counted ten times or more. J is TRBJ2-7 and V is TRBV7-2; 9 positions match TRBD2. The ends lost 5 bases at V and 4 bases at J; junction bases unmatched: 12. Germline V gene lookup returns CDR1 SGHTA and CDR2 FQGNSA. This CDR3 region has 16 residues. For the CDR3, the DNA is TGTGCCAGCAGCCCACATGGCGGGGGGGCCGGATACGAGCAGTACTTC. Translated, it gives CASSPHGGGAGYEQYF.

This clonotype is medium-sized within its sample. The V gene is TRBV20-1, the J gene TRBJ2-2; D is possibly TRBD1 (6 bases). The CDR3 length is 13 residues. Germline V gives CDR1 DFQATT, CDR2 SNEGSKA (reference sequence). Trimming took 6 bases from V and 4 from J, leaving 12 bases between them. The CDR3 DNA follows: TGCAGTGCCCCCGGACAGCTCACCGGGGAGCTGTTTTTT. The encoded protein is CSAPGQLTGELFF.

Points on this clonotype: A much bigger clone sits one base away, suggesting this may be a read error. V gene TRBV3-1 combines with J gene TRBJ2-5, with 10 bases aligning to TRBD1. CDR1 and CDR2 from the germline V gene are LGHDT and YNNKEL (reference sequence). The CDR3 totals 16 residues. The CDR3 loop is CDSSLYTGTGDETQYF. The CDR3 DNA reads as TGTGACAGCAGCCTATATACCGGGACAGGGGATGAGACCCAGTACTTC.

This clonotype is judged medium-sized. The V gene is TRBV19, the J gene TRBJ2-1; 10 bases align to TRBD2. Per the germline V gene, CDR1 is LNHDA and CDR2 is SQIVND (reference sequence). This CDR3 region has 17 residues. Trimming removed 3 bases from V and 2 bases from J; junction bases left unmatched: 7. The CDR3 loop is CASSIVASGGPYNEQFF. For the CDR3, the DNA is TGTGCCAGTAGTATTGTGGCTAGCGGGGGCCCCTACAATGAGCAGTTCTTC.

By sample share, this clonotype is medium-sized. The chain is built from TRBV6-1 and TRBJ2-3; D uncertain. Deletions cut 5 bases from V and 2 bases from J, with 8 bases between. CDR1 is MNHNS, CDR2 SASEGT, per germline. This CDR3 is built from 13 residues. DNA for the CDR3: TGTGCCAGCAGTCCCGGGTTCACAGATACGCAGTATTTT. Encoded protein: CASSPGFTDTQYF.

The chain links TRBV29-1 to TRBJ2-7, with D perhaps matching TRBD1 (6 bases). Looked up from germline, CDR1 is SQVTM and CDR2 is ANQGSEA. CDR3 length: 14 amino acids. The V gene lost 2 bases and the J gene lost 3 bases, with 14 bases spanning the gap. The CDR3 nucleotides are TGCAGCGTTGAACGTGGGCAGGGGCTCTACGAGCAGTACTTC. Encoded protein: CSVERGQGLYEQYF.

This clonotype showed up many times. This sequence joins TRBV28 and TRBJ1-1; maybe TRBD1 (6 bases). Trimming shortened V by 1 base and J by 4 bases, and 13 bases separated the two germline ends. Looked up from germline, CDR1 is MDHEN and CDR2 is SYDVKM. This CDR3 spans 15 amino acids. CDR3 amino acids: CASSLFRGGITEAFF. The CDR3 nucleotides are TGTGCCAGCAGTTTATTTAGGGGGGGGATCACTGAAGCTTTCTTT.

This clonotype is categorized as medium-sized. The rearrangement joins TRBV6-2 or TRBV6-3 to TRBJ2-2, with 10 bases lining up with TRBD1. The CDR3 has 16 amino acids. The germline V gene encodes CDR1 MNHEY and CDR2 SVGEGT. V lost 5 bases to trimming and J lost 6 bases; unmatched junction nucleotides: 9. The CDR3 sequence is CASSTRGQGDAGELFF. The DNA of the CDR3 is TGTGCCAGCAGTACCCGTGGACAGGGGGACGCCGGGGAGCTGTTTTTT.

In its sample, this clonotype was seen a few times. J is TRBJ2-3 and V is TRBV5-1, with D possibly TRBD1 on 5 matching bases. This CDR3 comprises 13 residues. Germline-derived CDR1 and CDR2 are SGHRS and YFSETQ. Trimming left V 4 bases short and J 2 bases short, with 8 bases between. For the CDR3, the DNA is TGCGCCAGCAGCCGACAGTTCACAGATACGCAGTATTTT. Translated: CASSRQFTDTQYF.

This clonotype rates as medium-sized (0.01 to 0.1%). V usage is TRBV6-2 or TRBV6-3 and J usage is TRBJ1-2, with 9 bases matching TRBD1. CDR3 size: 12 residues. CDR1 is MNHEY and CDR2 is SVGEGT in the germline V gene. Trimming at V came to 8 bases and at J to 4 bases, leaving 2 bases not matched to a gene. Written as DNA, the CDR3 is TGTGCCAGCGCGGACAGGGGCTATGGCTACACCTTC. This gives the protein CASADRGYGYTF.

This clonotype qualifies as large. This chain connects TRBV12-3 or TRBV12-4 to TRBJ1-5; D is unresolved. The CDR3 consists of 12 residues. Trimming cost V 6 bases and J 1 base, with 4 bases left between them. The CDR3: CASRLSNQPQHF. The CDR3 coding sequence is TGTGCCAGCAGACTGAGCAATCAGCCCCAGCATTTT.

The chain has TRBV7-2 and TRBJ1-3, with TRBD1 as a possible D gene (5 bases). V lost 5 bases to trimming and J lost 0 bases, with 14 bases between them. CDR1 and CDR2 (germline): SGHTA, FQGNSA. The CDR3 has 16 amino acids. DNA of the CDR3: TGTGCCAGCAGCCCAGGGCCCTCCGCCTCTGGAAACACCATATATTTT. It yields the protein CASSPGPSASGNTIYF.

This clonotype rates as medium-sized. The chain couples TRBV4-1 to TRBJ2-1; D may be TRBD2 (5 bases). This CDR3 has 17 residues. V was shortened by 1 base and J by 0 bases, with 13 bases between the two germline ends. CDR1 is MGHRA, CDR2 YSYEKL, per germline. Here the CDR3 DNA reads TGCGCCAGCAGCCAAGTCCAAGCGGCAGCCTCCTACAATGAGCAGTTCTTC. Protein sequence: CASSQVQAAASYNEQFF.

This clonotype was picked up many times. The CDR3, as DNA: TGCAGTGCTAGAGATGCCCGCCGGGTTACTGAAGCTTTCTTT. This gives the protein CSARDARRVTEAFF. The V and J genes are TRBV20-1 and TRBJ1-1; D remains ambiguous. The CDR3 covers 14 residues. CDR1 and CDR2 (germline): DFQATT, SNEGSKA (reference sequence). Trimming took 0 bases from V and 5 from J, leaving 13 bases between them.